This passage covers 3 T cell receptor beta chains from one sample sequenced in a study of metastatic and nonmetastatic thyroid tumors. TCRdb re-clonotyped the PCR reads through MiXCR. The sample records 30,000 to 40,000 clones, 29% being singletons. Not a single patient had been given any form of treatment at any point before undergoing thyroid surgery. Sequences were obtained from blood. These TCRs come from a female donor with papillary thyroid cancer or a benign thyroid nodule (not recorded which). Some clones in this sample may be carry-over from other donors' samples.

This clone was seen repeatedly, ten times or more. J is TRBJ2-1 and V is TRBV11-1, with 10 bases identical to TRBD2. Germline assignment: CDR1 SGHAT and CDR2 FQDESV (reference sequence). With 5 bases clipped from V and 7 bases from J, the junction kept 8 bases outside the gene matches. This CDR3 comprises 15 residues. CDR3 nucleotides: TGTGCCAGCAGCCGTAGCGGGAGGCAGGGAAATGAGCAGTTCTTC. It codes for CASSRSGRQGNEQFF. The entire variable domain, with the rest obtained from reference TRBV11-1 and TRBJ2-1, is as follows: EAEVAQSPRYKITEKSQAVAFWCDPISGHATLYWYRQILGQGPELLVQFQDESVVDDSQLPKDRFSAERLKGVDSTLKIQPAELGDSAMYLCASSRSGRQGNEQFFGPGTRLTVL.

V usage is TRBV12-3 or TRBV12-4 and J usage is TRBJ1-1; the match to TRBD1 covers 9 bases. The CDR3 runs 15 residues. V lost 5 bases and J lost 5; bases outside the gene matches: 9. DNA of the CDR3: TGTGCCAGCAGTCCGGACAGGGGTAGATGGACTGAAGCTTTCTTT. This codes for CASSPDRGRWTEAFF.

In this sample, this clone is medium-sized. This chain joins TRBV6-1 and TRBJ2-7; 7 bases match TRBD1. Unmatched junction bases numbered 9, after V lost 6 bases and J lost 4 bases. Germline CDR1 and CDR2: MNHNS and SASEGT. The CDR3 has 14 amino acids. The CDR3 is CASSRRTGAYEQYF. The CDR3 DNA sequence: TGTGCCAGCAGCCGGAGGACAGGAGCTTACGAGCAGTACTTC.